These 23 T cell receptor beta chains originate from one sample sequenced in a study of T cell responses to AZD1222 COVID-19 vaccine. TCRdb's copy holds only in-frame clones and misses some; the assay was immunoSEQ multiplex PCR. The profile shows roughly 80,000 clones, 88% of them singletons. The sequencing used peripheral blood, collected on day 0 of MenACWY control vaccination. These receptors came from an adult in good health.

V is TRBV28 and J is TRBJ2-7; D possibly matches TRBD1 or TRBD2 (5 bases each). From germline, CDR1 is MDHEN and CDR2 SYDVKM. The V end was cut by 1 base, the J end by 6 bases, with 10 bases between. The CDR3 is made up of 13 amino acids. The CDR3 reads CASSLSGPFEQYF. The DNA for the CDR3 is TGTGCCAGCAGTTTATCGGGGCCCTTCGAGCAGTACTTC.

This chain links TRBV11-2 with TRBJ2-7, with D tentatively TRBD1 or TRBD2 (7 bases each). Germline-derived CDR1 and CDR2 are SGHAT and FQNNGV. V was shortened by 5 bases and J by 2 bases, with 16 bases between the two germline ends. The CDR3 is 15 residues long. The CDR3 reads CASSPGGERAYEQYF. CDR3 nucleotides: TGTGCCAGCAGCCCAGGGGGGGAGAGGGCCTACGAGCAGTACTTC.

By share, this clone counts as medium-sized. The gene calls are TRBV7-6 and TRBJ1-3, with D unresolved. The length of the CDR3 is 15 residues. Trimming took off 5 bases at V and 0 bases at J, with 11 bases between the two ends. Per germline, CDR1 SGHVS and CDR2 FNYEAQ. The CDR3 loop reads CASSLEGSSGNTIYF. The CDR3 DNA is TGTGCCAGCAGCCTCGAGGGCAGCTCTGGAAACACCATATATTTT.

The chain couples TRBV2 to TRBJ2-3; D is perhaps TRBD1 (6 bases). Trimming stripped 1 base from V and 1 base from J, with 9 bases between. CDR1 SNHLY and CDR2 FYNNEI come from the germline V gene. CDR3 length: 15 amino acids. Here the CDR3 DNA reads TGTGCCAGCAGTGAAGAGGGGGTCCGCACAGATACGCAGTATTTT. Translating it yields CASSEEGVRTDTQYF.

The chain uses TRBV24-1 and TRBJ2-3; D may match TRBD1 or TRBD2 (6 bases each). The CDR3 is 14 residues long. Trimming pared 3 bases from V and 6 bases from J, leaving 12 bases between. Per germline, CDR1 KGHDR and CDR2 SFDVKD. The CDR3, as DNA: TGTGCCACCAGTGATCTTAGGGGGGAGGATACGCAGTATTTT. Translating it yields CATSDLRGEDTQYF.

The rearrangement links TRBV6-1 to TRBJ1-3; D possibly corresponds to TRBD1 (5 bases). V was cut by 0 bases and J by 9 bases, with 9 bases left in between. The CDR3 sequence is 13 residues long. Germline CDR1 MNHNS, CDR2 SASEGT. The CDR3 sequence: CASSEAGATTIYF. CDR3 DNA: TGTGCCAGCAGTGAAGCTGGGGCAACCACCATATATTTT.

This chain uses TRBV11-3 with TRBJ1-6; the D is unclear. There are 15 residues in the CDR3. The germline V and J ends were trimmed by 2 bases and 4 bases, with 9 bases remaining between them. Germline CDR1 and CDR2: SGHNT and YENEEA. CDR3 sequence reads: CASSLSTPYNSPLHF. CDR3 DNA sequence: TGTGCCAGCAGCTTAAGTACCCCTTATAATTCACCCCTCCACTTT. The full variable domain, in which reference TRBV11-3 and TRBJ1-6 provide the parts outside the CDR3, is EAGVVQSPRYKIIEKKQPVAFWCNPISGHNTLYWYLQNLGQGPELLIRYENEEAVDDSQLPKDRFSAERLKGVDSTLKIQPAELGDSAVYLCASSLSTPYNSPLHFGNGTRLTVT.

This clone was picked up one time. The chain uses TRBV7-8 and TRBJ1-5; D gene uncertain. The V and J ends lost 2 bases and 0 bases respectively, with 8 bases between them. Germline-derived CDR1 and CDR2 are SGHVS and FQNEAQ. CDR3 length: 15 amino acids. The CDR3 coding sequence is TGTGCCAGCAGCTTAAACGAGGGTAGCAATCAGCCCCAGCATTTT. It is translated as CASSLNEGSNQPQHF.

The chain employs TRBV12-1 and TRBJ1-1. TRBV12-1 is recorded as a pseudogene. The CDR3 is 15 amino acids. CDR3 amino acids: CASSYPITGGTEAFF. CDR3 in DNA: TGTGCCAGCAGCTATCCCATTACTGGGGGCACTGAAGCTTTCTTT.

The chain combines TRBV5-1 with TRBJ2-1, with TRBD2 matching over 14 bases. The V gene's germline CDR1 is SGHRS and CDR2 YFSETQ. The CDR3 runs 14 residues. The ends lost 4 bases at V and 14 bases at J; junction bases unmatched: 8. CDR3 residues: CASSERLAGGPEFF. CDR3 DNA sequence: TGCGCCAGCAGCGAACGACTAGCGGGGGGGCCTGAGTTCTTC.

CDR3 sequence (DNA): TGTGCCTGGGTGGGGGGCGCGGGAGAGACCCAGTACTTC. It yields the protein CAWVGGAGETQYF. The chain employs TRBV30 and TRBJ2-5; D may correspond to TRBD1 or TRBD2 (6 bases each). Trimming took 5 bases from V and 4 from J, leaving 14 bases between them. The CDR3 covers 13 residues. Germline loops: CDR1 GTSNPN, CDR2 SVGIG (reference sequence).

The genes are TRBV29-1 and TRBJ1-4; 9 nucleotides match TRBD1. V was clipped by 4 bases and J by 8 bases; unmatched bases: 5. The CDR3 totals 13 residues. In germline, CDR1 is SQVTM, CDR2 ANQGSEA. CDR3 in amino acids: CSVAQGAGEKLFF. Written as DNA, the CDR3 is TGCAGCGTTGCACAGGGGGCCGGGGAAAAACTGTTTTTT.

This clone came up a few times. The chain combines TRBV5-4 with TRBJ1-2; 8 nucleotides line up with TRBD1. V dropped 3 bases and J dropped 2; count of bases not matched to a gene: 6. This CDR3 is 15 amino acids long. Germline CDR1 is SGHNT and CDR2 is YYREEE (reference sequence). The CDR3 bases are TGTGCCAGCAGCTCACAGGACAGGGTCAACTATGGCTACACCTTC. Its protein is CASSSQDRVNYGYTF.

The chain employs TRBV3-1 (or the pseudogene TRBV3-2) and TRBJ1-1, with 8 bases aligning to TRBD1. J gave up 6 bases and V 5 bases, and 14 bases lay outside the gene matches. CDR1 is LGHDT and CDR2 is YNNKEL in the germline V gene (reference sequence). This CDR3 region has 16 residues. CDR3 nucleotide sequence: TGTGCCAGCAGCTACCGCAAGACAGGGGCCGGCTCTGAAGCTTTCTTT. Amino acid sequence: CASSYRKTGAGSEAFF.

This clone was seen only once. This sequence joins TRBV7-9 and TRBJ2-5, with D perhaps TRBD1 (6 bases). Trimming shortened V by 0 bases and J by 4 bases, and 6 bases separated the two germline ends. This CDR3 is 13 amino acids long. Germline V CDR1 and CDR2: SEHNR, FQNEAQ (reference sequence). The chain's CDR3 is CASSLAGAETQYF. CDR3 in DNA: TGTGCCAGCAGCTTAGCGGGGGCAGAGACCCAGTACTTC. Looking up the rest from reference TRBV7-9 and TRBJ2-5 gives the full variable domain: DTGVSQNPRHKITKRGQNVTFRCDPISEHNRLYWYRQTLGQGPEFLTYFQNEAQLEKSRLLSDRFSAERPKGSFSTLEIQRTEQGDSAMYLCASSLAGAETQYFGPGTRLLVL.

The rearrangement uses TRBV6-5 and TRBJ1-2, with TRBD1 as a possible D gene (6 bases). CDR3 length: 14 residues. V was cut by 0 bases and J by 6 bases, with 11 bases left in between. The germline V gene encodes CDR1 MNHEY and CDR2 SVGAGI. CDR3 bases: TGTGCCAGCAGTTACTCGAGGGGGAACAATGGCTACACCTTC. Protein product: CASSYSRGNNGYTF.

V usage is TRBV6-5 and J usage is TRBJ2-5; possibly TRBD1 or TRBD2 for D (5 bases each). In germline, CDR1 is MNHEY, CDR2 SVGAGI. This CDR3 has 13 amino acids. The ends were cut back, 6 bases at V and 3 bases at J, with 11 bases in the middle. The CDR3 nucleotides read TGTGCCAGCAGCTCCGGGACCGAAGAGACCCAGTACTTC. Translating it yields CASSSGTEETQYF.

This sequence joins TRBV5-1 and TRBJ2-2; 7 bases align to TRBD2. The germline V gene encodes CDR1 SGHRS and CDR2 YFSETQ. V shed 5 bases, J shed 0 bases, and the junction held 4 bases outside the gene matches. This CDR3 region has 15 residues. For the CDR3, the DNA is TGCGCCAGCAGAGTAAGCGGGGCGAACACCGGGGAGCTGTTTTTT. It encodes CASRVSGANTGELFF.

This chain uses TRBV6-5 with TRBJ2-5; 8 bases fit TRBD2. With V trimmed by 5 bases and J by 2 bases, 4 bases remained unmatched. CDR3 size: 14 residues. The germline V gene has CDR1 MNHEY and CDR2 SVGAGI. The chain's CDR3 is CASSLAGGQETQYF. CDR3 nucleotides: TGTGCCAGCAGTCTAGCGGGCGGACAAGAGACCCAGTACTTC.

The chain is built from TRBV18 and TRBJ1-1, with D unclear. CDR3 length equals 13 residues. V was clipped by 6 bases and J by 1 base, with 9 bases between them. Looked up from germline, CDR1 is KGHSH and CDR2 is LQKENI. CDR3 in amino acids: CASSLPRNTEAFF. The CDR3 nucleotides read TGTGCCAGCTCGCTCCCTAGGAACACTGAAGCTTTCTTT.

The chain has TRBV7-8 and TRBJ1-1; D is possibly TRBD1 (6 bases). Trimming pared 5 bases from V and 5 bases from J, leaving 18 bases between. This CDR3 is 15 amino acids long. From germline, CDR1 is SGHVS and CDR2 FQNEAQ. The DNA of the CDR3 is TGTGCCAGCAGCCTTCCGCGGGGGGCGAAAACTGAAGCTTTCTTT. It yields the protein CASSLPRGAKTEAFF.

This rearrangement joins TRBV12-3 or TRBV12-4 to TRBJ2-3; D unresolved. The CDR3 totals 12 residues. V was shortened by 6 bases and J by 4 bases, with 8 bases between the two germline ends. CDR3: CASRKEADTQYF. CDR3 DNA: TGTGCCAGCAGAAAAGAGGCAGATACGCAGTATTTT.

The chain is built from TRBV6-6 and TRBJ1-1; D gene ambiguous. This CDR3 spans 11 amino acids. V was clipped by 6 bases and J by 3 bases, with 5 bases between them. From germline, CDR1 is MNHNY and CDR2 SVGAGI (reference sequence). The CDR3 loop reads CASRFDTEAFF. The CDR3 bases are TGTGCCAGCAGGTTCGACACTGAAGCTTTCTTT.